What follows are 29 T cell receptor beta chains derived from one specimen sequenced in a study of T cell responses to AZD1222 COVID-19 vaccine. Libraries were prepared by immunoSEQ multiplex PCR; TCRdb keeps only in-frame clonotypes and omits some of them. The sample yields 150,000 to 200,000 clones, 91% seen once. The material was peripheral blood, obtained 28 days after the second AZD1222 dose. The receptors here all came from an adult who received the AZD1222 COVID-19 vaccine.

In this sample, this clone turned up once. The chain combines TRBV19 with TRBJ2-4; TRBD2 matches at 7 bases. This CDR3 contains 15 residues. Germline lookup yields CDR1 LNHDA and CDR2 SQIVND (reference sequence). The J segment lost 0 bases and the V segment lost 2 bases, leaving 1 base of the junction unmatched. CDR3 nucleotides: TGTGCCAGTAGTATACCGGGGGGAGCCAAAAACATTCAGTACTTC. Protein: CASSIPGGAKNIQYF.

V and J are TRBV7-2 and TRBJ1-6, with TRBD1 as a possible D gene (5 bases). The V and J ends lost 5 bases and 5 bases respectively, with 16 bases between them. The CDR3 consists of 16 residues. The germline gives CDR1 SGHTA, CDR2 FQGNSA. CDR3: CASSLFGQGNNSPLHF. CDR3 DNA: TGTGCCAGCAGCCTCTTCGGGCAGGGAAATAATTCACCCCTCCACTTT.

The chain has TRBV6-5 and TRBJ2-2; D gene unclear. CDR1 is MNHEY, CDR2 SVGAGI, per germline. V was cut by 8 bases and J by 0 bases, with 13 bases left in between. This CDR3 has 15 amino acids. CDR3 region: CASRGSSTNTGELFF. The CDR3, as DNA: TGTGCCAGCCGCGGCAGCAGTACGAACACCGGGGAGCTGTTTTTT.

The chain couples TRBV6-5 to TRBJ2-2; D unclear. The V end was cut by 0 bases, the J end by 2 bases, with 4 bases between. The CDR3 spans 14 residues. Germline V lookup: CDR1 MNHEY, CDR2 SVGAGI. DNA for the CDR3: TGTGCCAGCAGTTACTCGGACAACACCGGGGAGCTGTTTTTT. It yields the protein CASSYSDNTGELFF.

The gene calls are TRBV5-6 and TRBJ2-7; D is unclear. This CDR3 is built from 12 residues. Trimming pared 2 bases from V and 2 bases from J, leaving 5 bases between. CDR1 and CDR2 (germline): SGHDT, YYEEEE. CDR3 amino acids: CASSLATYEQYF. Here the CDR3 DNA reads TGTGCCAGCAGCTTAGCAACCTACGAGCAGTACTTC.

This clone came up once. The rearrangement links TRBV13 to TRBJ2-7; D gene ambiguous. CDR3 length: 14 residues. Germline V gives CDR1 PRHDT, CDR2 FYEKMQ (reference sequence). Trimming pared 3 bases from V and 5 bases from J, leaving 14 bases between. CDR3 region: CASSFLDAPNEQYF. CDR3 DNA sequence: TGTGCCAGCAGCTTCCTCGACGCTCCGAACGAGCAGTACTTC.

This chain uses TRBV5-1 with TRBJ1-2; weak D call: TRBD1 (5 bases). The CDR3 runs 16 residues. The ends were cut back, 4 bases at V and 0 bases at J, with 16 bases in the middle. Per germline, CDR1 SGHRS and CDR2 YFSETQ. CDR3: CASSPQGPFTNYGYTF. CDR3 bases: TGCGCCAGCAGCCCGCAGGGACCTTTTACTAACTATGGCTACACCTTC.

The V gene is TRBV7-8, the J gene TRBJ2-1; D is possibly TRBD2 (6 bases). This CDR3 comprises 18 residues. The ends were cut back, 0 bases at V and 3 bases at J, with 18 bases in the middle. Looked up from germline, CDR1 is SGHVS and CDR2 is FQNEAQ. The CDR3 nucleotides are TGTGCCAGCAGCTTAGCGGTCCCCGGGACTCATAGCTACAATGAGCAGTTCTTC. This gives the protein CASSLAVPGTHSYNEQFF.

For this clone: Additional DNA sequences in this sample encode the identical CDR3. The rearrangement uses TRBV6-5 and TRBJ1-1; 7 nucleotides line up with TRBD1. The CDR3 extends over 14 amino acids. Germline V gene sequence: CDR1 MNHEY, CDR2 SVGAGI. V was clipped by 7 bases and J by 1 base; unmatched bases: 6. The CDR3 here is CASTRQGRNTEAFF. The CDR3 nucleotides are TGTGCCAGCACCAGACAGGGACGGAACACTGAAGCTTTCTTT.

In DNA form, the CDR3 reads TGTGCCAGCAGCTTAGGGACAGCGGAAGCTTTCTTT. This codes for CASSLGTAEAFF. The rearrangement joins TRBV7-9 to TRBJ1-1; a possible D gene is TRBD1 (6 bases). Germline V CDR1 and CDR2: SEHNR, FQNEAQ (reference sequence). V gave up 1 base and J gave up 8 bases, with 8 bases separating them. The CDR3 contains 12 residues.

This clone showed up just once. The chain has TRBV4-3 and TRBJ2-1; TRBD2 agrees at 9 bases. The CDR3 is 17 residues long. Trimming cost V 3 bases and J 6 bases; bases outside gene matches: 12. CDR1 is LGHNA and CDR2 is YSLEER in the germline V gene. CDR3 loop: CASSHLSGSNRPNEQFF. The CDR3 DNA sequence: TGCGCCAGCAGCCACCTTAGCGGGAGTAATCGTCCCAATGAGCAGTTCTTC.

This clone has just a few counts. The chain is built from TRBV9 and TRBJ1-5; D uncertain. Trimming removed 3 bases at V and 2 bases at J, with 9 bases between. This CDR3 is built from 14 residues. Germline V CDR1 and CDR2: SGDLS, YYNGEE. The CDR3 nucleotides are TGTGCCAGCAGCGGGCTAGGAGGCAATCAGCCCCAGCATTTT. Amino acids: CASSGLGGNQPQHF.

CDR3 sequence: CATSDPGAGATYNEQFF. DNA of the CDR3: TGTGCCACCAGTGATCCGGGAGCGGGAGCCACCTACAATGAGCAGTTCTTC. The V gene is TRBV24-1, the J gene TRBJ2-1; 8 bases map to TRBD2. The germline gives CDR1 KGHDR, CDR2 SFDVKD. Trimming took 3 bases from V and 2 from J; bases not matched to a gene: 8. The CDR3 sequence is 17 residues long.

The rearrangement links TRBV28 to TRBJ1-1; tentatively, D is TRBD1 (6 bases). The CDR3 contains 15 residues. Trimming left V 7 bases short and J 8 bases short, with 23 bases between. Looked up from germline, CDR1 is MDHEN and CDR2 is SYDVKM. In nucleotides, the CDR3 is TGTGCCAGCAAAGCTGTTACAGGGACCTCCGGAGAAGCTTTCTTT. It specifies CASKAVTGTSGEAFF.

V and J are TRBV7-6 and TRBJ2-7; 9 bases align to TRBD2. The germline CDR1 and CDR2 sequences are SGHVS and FNYEAQ. Unmatched junction bases numbered 9, after V lost 2 bases and J lost 4 bases. This CDR3 region has 16 residues. CDR3 protein: CASSLWDSGSFYEQYF. DNA for the CDR3: TGTGCCAGCAGCTTATGGGATAGCGGGAGTTTTTACGAGCAGTACTTC.

This chain links TRBV7-6 with TRBJ1-5, with D possibly TRBD1 on 5 matching bases. Germline V gives CDR1 SGHVS, CDR2 FNYEAQ. V was trimmed by 0 bases and J by 6 bases, leaving 15 bases between them. This CDR3 region has 16 residues. CDR3 region: CASSLAVQDRSQPQHF. In DNA, the CDR3 is TGTGCCAGCAGCTTAGCGGTACAGGATAGAAGTCAGCCCCAGCATTTT.

The V call is TRBV13, the J call TRBJ2-1, with D hard to call. V was pared by 6 bases and J by 4 bases, with 19 bases between. CDR1 and CDR2 (germline): PRHDT, FYEKMQ (reference sequence). There are 16 residues in the CDR3. The CDR3 sequence: CASSSSFNPTYNEQFF. CDR3 DNA sequence: TGTGCCAGCAGTTCATCATTCAACCCCACTTACAATGAGCAGTTCTTC.

This sequence joins TRBV7-8 and TRBJ1-5, with 11 nucleotides matching TRBD1. The length of the CDR3 is 17 residues. V shed 5 bases, J shed 6 bases, and the junction held 12 bases outside the gene matches. Germline loops: CDR1 SGHVS, CDR2 FQNEAQ. The CDR3 loop reads CASSTTSSGTGGQPQHF. The CDR3 coding sequence is TGTGCCAGCAGCACCACGAGTTCCGGGACAGGGGGTCAGCCCCAGCATTTT.

This rearrangement joins TRBV9 to TRBJ2-5, with D possibly called TRBD1 or TRBD2 (6 bases each). Trimming cost V 1 base and J 5 bases, with 12 bases left between them. Germline loops: CDR1 SGDLS, CDR2 YYNGEE. This CDR3 is 14 amino acids long. The CDR3 DNA is TGTGCCAGCAGCGTAAGTGGGGGGCCTGAGACCCAGTACTTC. Protein product: CASSVSGGPETQYF.

The chain uses TRBV13 and TRBJ2-3; D remains unclear. Between the trimmed V and J ends, which lost 2 bases and 0 bases, there was a span of 12 bases. This CDR3 region has 16 residues. The V gene's germline CDR1 is PRHDT and CDR2 FYEKMQ (reference sequence). CDR3: CASSLRVTSSTDTQYF. As DNA, the CDR3 is TGTGCCAGCAGCTTAAGGGTGACCTCTAGCACAGATACGCAGTATTTT.

The V and J genes are TRBV3-1 (or the pseudogene TRBV3-2) and TRBJ2-1; D not certain. Germline CDR1 reads LGHDT; CDR2 reads YNNKEL (reference sequence). V lost 4 bases and J lost 2, with 3 bases in between. The CDR3 has 12 residues. The CDR3 loop reads CASSPTYNEQFF. As DNA, the CDR3 is TGTGCCAGCAGCCCCACCTACAATGAGCAGTTCTTC.

The chain carries TRBV2 and TRBJ2-7, with 8 positions matching TRBD2. The germline CDR1 and CDR2 sequences are SNHLY and FYNNEI. The CDR3 is 17 residues long. V shed 0 bases, J shed 6 bases, and the junction held 13 bases outside the gene matches. In nucleotides, the CDR3 is TGTGCCAGCAGTGAAGCGCTTCGTCCGGGGGGGAGTCCCGAGCAGTACTTC. It codes for CASSEALRPGGSPEQYF.

The J gene is TRBJ2-1, the V gene TRBV5-4; 9 bases are shared with TRBD1. The CDR3 sequence is 16 residues long. J gave up 5 bases and V 0 bases, and 6 bases lay outside the gene matches. The germline V gene has CDR1 SGHNT and CDR2 YYREEE (reference sequence). Here the CDR3 reads CASSLGGTGPNNEQFF. For the CDR3, the DNA is TGTGCCAGCAGCTTGGGGGGGACAGGGCCCAACAATGAGCAGTTCTTC.

This sequence joins TRBV7-9 and TRBJ2-4; D is unresolved. Germline V gene lookup returns CDR1 SEHNR and CDR2 FQNEAQ (reference sequence). The CDR3 is 15 amino acids. Deletions cut 5 bases from V and 0 bases from J, with 11 bases between. The CDR3 loop is CASSATIRAKNIQYF. CDR3 in DNA: TGTGCCAGCAGCGCAACGATAAGAGCCAAAAACATTCAGTACTTC.

The chain uses TRBV30 and TRBJ1-2; D gene ambiguous. Germline lookup yields CDR1 GTSNPN and CDR2 SVGIG (reference sequence). Trimming pared 7 bases from V and 4 bases from J, leaving 22 bases between. The CDR3 runs 15 residues. The CDR3 is CAYPRRLTEGYGYTF. The CDR3 region has the DNA TGTGCCTACCCCCGCCGTCTAACAGAAGGCTATGGCTACACCTTC.

The chain employs TRBV18 and TRBJ2-7; a weak D match, TRBD1 (5 bases). The germline V gene has CDR1 KGHSH and CDR2 LQKENI. V gave up 0 bases and J gave up 7 bases, with 16 bases separating them. This CDR3 contains 15 residues. The CDR3 is CASSPPRRGPGEQYF. The DNA of the CDR3 is TGTGCCAGCTCACCACCGAGGAGAGGCCCAGGGGAGCAGTACTTC. Filled out from reference TRBV18 and TRBJ2-7, the complete variable domain reads NAGVMQNPRHLVRRRGQEARLRCSPMKGHSHVYWYRQLPEEGLKFMVYLQKENIIDESGMPKERFSAEFPKEGPSILRIQQVVRGDSAAYFCASSPPRRGPGEQYFGPGTRLTVT.

The V gene is TRBV27, the J gene TRBJ2-7, with D perhaps matching TRBD1 (5 bases). This CDR3 has 13 residues. V dropped 0 bases and J dropped 7 bases, with 10 bases sitting between them. CDR1 is MNHEY, CDR2 SMNVEV, per germline (reference sequence). CDR3 region: CASSLSSGLEQYF. In nucleotides, the CDR3 is TGTGCCAGCAGTTTATCATCAGGGCTTGAGCAGTACTTC.

In this sample, this clone turned up a few times. The chain combines TRBV19 with TRBJ2-1; a weak D match, TRBD2 (5 bases). Germline-derived CDR1 and CDR2 are LNHDA and SQIVND (reference sequence). The V end was cut by 1 base, the J end by 9 bases, with 13 bases between. This CDR3 is 14 amino acids long. The chain's CDR3 is CASSIVGSSIEQFF. CDR3 coding DNA: TGTGCCAGTAGTATAGTAGGGAGTTCGATTGAGCAGTTCTTC.

The V and J genes are TRBV30 and TRBJ1-3; unclear D gene. The CDR3 totals 14 residues. The ends were cut back, 6 bases at V and 3 bases at J, with 15 bases in the middle. Germline V lookup: CDR1 GTSNPN, CDR2 SVGIG (reference sequence). The CDR3 loop reads CACGRDLYGNTIYF. The CDR3 nucleotides are TGTGCCTGCGGCCGTGACCTTTATGGAAACACCATATATTTT.